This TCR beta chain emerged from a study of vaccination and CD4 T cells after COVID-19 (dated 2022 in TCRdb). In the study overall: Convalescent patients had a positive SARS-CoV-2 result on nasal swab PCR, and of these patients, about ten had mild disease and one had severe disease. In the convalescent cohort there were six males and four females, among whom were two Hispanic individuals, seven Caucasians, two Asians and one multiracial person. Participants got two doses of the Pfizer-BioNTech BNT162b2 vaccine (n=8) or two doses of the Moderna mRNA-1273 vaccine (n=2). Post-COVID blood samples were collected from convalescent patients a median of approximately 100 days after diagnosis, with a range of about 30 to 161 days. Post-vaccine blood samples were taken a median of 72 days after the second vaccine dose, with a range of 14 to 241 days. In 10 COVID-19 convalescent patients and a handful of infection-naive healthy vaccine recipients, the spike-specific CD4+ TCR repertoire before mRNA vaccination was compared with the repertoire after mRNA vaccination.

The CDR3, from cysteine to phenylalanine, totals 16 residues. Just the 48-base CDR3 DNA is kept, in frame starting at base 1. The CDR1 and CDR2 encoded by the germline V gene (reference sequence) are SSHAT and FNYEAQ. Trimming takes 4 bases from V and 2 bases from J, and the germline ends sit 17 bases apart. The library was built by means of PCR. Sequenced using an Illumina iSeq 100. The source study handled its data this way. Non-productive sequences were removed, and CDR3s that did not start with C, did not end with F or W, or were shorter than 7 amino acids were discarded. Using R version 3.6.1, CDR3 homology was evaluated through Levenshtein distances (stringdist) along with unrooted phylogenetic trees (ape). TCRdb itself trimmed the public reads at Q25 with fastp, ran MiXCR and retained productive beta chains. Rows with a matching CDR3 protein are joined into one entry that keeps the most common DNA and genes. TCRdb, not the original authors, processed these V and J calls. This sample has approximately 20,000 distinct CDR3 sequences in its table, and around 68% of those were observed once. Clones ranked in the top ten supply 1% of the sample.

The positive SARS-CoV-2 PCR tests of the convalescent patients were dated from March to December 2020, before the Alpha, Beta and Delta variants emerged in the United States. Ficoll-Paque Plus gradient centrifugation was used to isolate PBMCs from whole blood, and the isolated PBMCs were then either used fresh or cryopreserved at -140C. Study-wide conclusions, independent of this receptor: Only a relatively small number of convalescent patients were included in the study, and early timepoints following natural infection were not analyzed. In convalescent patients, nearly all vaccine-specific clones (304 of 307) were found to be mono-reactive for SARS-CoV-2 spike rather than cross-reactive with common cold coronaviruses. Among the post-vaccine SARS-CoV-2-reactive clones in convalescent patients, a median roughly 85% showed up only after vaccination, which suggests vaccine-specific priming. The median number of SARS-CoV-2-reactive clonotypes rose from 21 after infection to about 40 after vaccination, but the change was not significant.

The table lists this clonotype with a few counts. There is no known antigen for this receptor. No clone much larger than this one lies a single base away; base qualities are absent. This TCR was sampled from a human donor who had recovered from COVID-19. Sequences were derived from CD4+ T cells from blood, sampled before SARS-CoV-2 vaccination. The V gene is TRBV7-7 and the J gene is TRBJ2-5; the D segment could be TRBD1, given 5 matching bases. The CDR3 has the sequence CASSSEVTDSQETQYF. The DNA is TGTGCCAGCAGCTCAGAGGTGACAGACTCACAAGAGACCCAGTACTTC. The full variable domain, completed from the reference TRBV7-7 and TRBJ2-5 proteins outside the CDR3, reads GAGVSQSPRYKVTKRGQDVTLRCDPISSHATLYWYQQALGQGPEFLTYFNYEAQPDKSGLPSDRFSAERPEGSISTLTIQRTEQRDSAMYRCASSSEVTDSQETQYFGPGTRLLVL.